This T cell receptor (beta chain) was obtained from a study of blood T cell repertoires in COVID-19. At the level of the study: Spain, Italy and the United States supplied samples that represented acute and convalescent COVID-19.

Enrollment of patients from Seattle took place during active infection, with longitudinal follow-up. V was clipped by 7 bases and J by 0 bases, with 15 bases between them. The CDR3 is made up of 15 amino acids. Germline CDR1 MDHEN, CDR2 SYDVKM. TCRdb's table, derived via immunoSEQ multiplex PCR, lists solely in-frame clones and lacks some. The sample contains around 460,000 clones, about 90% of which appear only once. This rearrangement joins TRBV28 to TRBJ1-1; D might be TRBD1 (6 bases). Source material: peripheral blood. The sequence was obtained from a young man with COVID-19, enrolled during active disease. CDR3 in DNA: TGTGCCAGCAATGAGGGGAACAGGGTGAACACTGAAGCTTTCTTT. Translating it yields CASNEGNRVNTEAFF.